This T cell receptor beta chain was captured by sequencing in a study of cytomegalovirus exposure and HLA in healthy donors. PCR was performed using 60 Vbeta and 13 Jbeta primers. Sequencing was performed with immunoSEQ multiplex PCR; in TCRdb, only in-frame clones are kept and a portion is missing. The table records 75,000 to 95,000 clones, approximately 80% of them present only once. Germline trimming cut 2 bases from V and 1 base from J; bases unmatched to any gene: 4. Germline V gives CDR1 SGHRS, CDR2 YFSETQ. This CDR3 is 15 amino acids long. The clonotype comes from a human donor in good health. This chain links TRBV5-1 with TRBJ2-5; TRBD1 agrees at 8 bases. Sequencing was performed on PBMCs. CDR3 residues: CASSFRDRSQETQYF. In DNA, the CDR3 is TGCGCCAGCAGCTTCAGGGACAGGAGCCAAGAGACCCAGTACTTC. Looking up the rest from reference TRBV5-1 and TRBJ2-5 gives the full variable domain: KAGVTQTPRYLIKTRGQQVTLSCSPISGHRSVSWYQQTPGQGLQFLFEYFSETQRNKGNFPGRFSGRQFSNSRSEMNVSTLELGDSALYLCASSFRDRSQETQYFGPGTRLLVL.